This T cell receptor (beta chain) emerged from a study of T cells after somatic rescue of genetic block. Sequencing used immunoSEQ multiplex PCR; TCRdb keeps in-frame clones, though not all of them. This table has approximately 7,600 clones, approximately 82% appearing once. Germline loops: CDR1 LGHNA, CDR2 YNFKEQ. This CDR3 region has 15 residues. With 0 bases clipped from V and 5 bases from J, the junction kept 6 bases outside the gene matches. The source is a boy under 18. The material sequenced was peripheral blood mononuclear cells (PBMCs). The chain couples TRBV4-2 to TRBJ1-1, with 7 positions matching TRBD1. The CDR3 DNA reads as TGTGCCAGCAGCCAAGAGGCAGGGGGAAGGACTGAAGCTTTCTTT. It is translated as CASSQEAGGRTEAFF.